These 28 T cell receptor beta chains share one sample of origin, sequenced in a study of T cells after yellow fever vaccination. TCRdb re-derived calls from the 5' RACE reads in MiXCR, one entry per CDR3 protein. This sample has 450,000 to 600,000 distinct CDR3 sequences, with roughly 14% found just once. Sequenced here: PBMCs, sampled on the day of the yellow fever booster vaccination. These receptors all come from a man aged 25 to 40 who received the YFV17D yellow fever vaccine.

There are many counts of this clonotype. The J gene is TRBJ2-7, the V gene TRBV27; a weak D match, TRBD1 (6 bases). The ends were cut back, 3 bases at V and 3 bases at J, with 12 bases in the middle. CDR1 is MNHEY and CDR2 is SMNVEV in the germline V gene (reference sequence). The CDR3 totals 14 residues. This chain's CDR3 is CASSLKGVFYEQYF. The CDR3 region has the DNA TGTGCCAGCAGTTTGAAGGGGGTATTCTACGAGCAGTACTTC.

This chain links TRBV3-1 with TRBJ2-1; tentatively, D is TRBD1 or TRBD2 (5 bases each). Germline CDR1 is LGHDT and CDR2 is YNNKEL (reference sequence). There are 16 residues in the CDR3. Trimming pared 3 bases from V and 9 bases from J, leaving 21 bases between. CDR3 loop: CASSQMGTPLSGEQFF. In DNA, the CDR3 is TGTGCCAGCAGCCAGATGGGGACCCCCCTATCCGGTGAGCAGTTCTTC.

The chain recombines TRBV5-1 with TRBJ2-7; 7 bases match TRBD2. V was clipped by 5 bases and J by 7 bases; unmatched bases: 9. The CDR3 contains 13 residues. Per the germline V gene, CDR1 is SGHRS and CDR2 is YFSETQ. The CDR3 DNA sequence: TGCGCCAGCAGAAGCGGGATCCTACGAGAGCAGTACTTC. The encoded protein is CASRSGILREQYF.

This clonotype was picked up a small number of times. This chain joins TRBV20-1 and TRBJ2-7; TRBD2 matches at 7 bases. This CDR3 is 13 amino acids long. With V trimmed by 2 bases and J by 2 bases, 3 bases remained unmatched. Germline assignment: CDR1 DFQATT and CDR2 SNEGSKA (reference sequence). CDR3 loop: CSARTSEAYEQYF. For the CDR3, the DNA is TGCAGTGCTAGAACTAGCGAGGCCTACGAGCAGTACTTC.

This clonotype has more than one count but fewer than ten. This rearrangement joins TRBV19 to TRBJ2-7; 7 bases agree with TRBD1. CDR3 length equals 14 residues. The V and J ends lost 6 bases and 3 bases, in that order; junction bases with no gene match: 8. Germline V gene sequence: CDR1 LNHDA, CDR2 SQIVND (reference sequence). The CDR3 coding sequence is TGTGCCAGTAGCGACCTGCGACAGGGCTACGAGCAGTACTTC. Protein: CASSDLRQGYEQYF.

The V and J genes are TRBV10-3 and TRBJ2-3; 11 bases are shared with TRBD2. This CDR3 has 16 residues. Trimming removed 6 bases from V and 4 bases from J; junction bases left unmatched: 9. Germline CDR1 reads ENHRY; CDR2 reads SYGVKD. The CDR3 loop reads CAISPLAGGGADTQYF. The CDR3 bases are TGTGCCATCAGCCCCTTAGCGGGAGGGGGAGCAGATACGCAGTATTTT.

A few counts support this clonotype. The chain recombines TRBV20-1 with TRBJ2-1; 15 bases are shared with TRBD2. The CDR3 has 19 residues. Germline CDR1 is DFQATT and CDR2 is SNEGSKA (reference sequence). Losses at the gene ends were 3 bases for V and 7 bases for J; bases not matched to a gene: 16. DNA of the CDR3: TGCAGTGCTAGGTTTAACTCTTTTTTTGGACTAGCGGGAGGGAATGAGCAGTTCTTC. Amino acids: CSARFNSFFGLAGGNEQFF.

This chain links TRBV4-2 with TRBJ2-2, with D possibly matching TRBD2 (5 bases). The CDR3 extends over 15 amino acids. Trimming took 1 base from V and 7 from J, leaving 13 bases between them. Germline loops: CDR1 LGHNA, CDR2 YNFKEQ. The CDR3 region is CASSQGSIGGGELFF. In DNA form, the CDR3 reads TGTGCCAGCAGCCAAGGATCAATCGGAGGCGGGGAGCTGTTTTTT.

This clonotype has more than one count but fewer than ten. The rearrangement links TRBV29-1 to TRBJ2-7, with a weak D call TRBD2 (5 bases). CDR1 is SQVTM and CDR2 is ANQGSEA in the germline V gene. Deletions cut 4 bases from V and 0 bases from J, with 22 bases between. The CDR3 runs to 17 residues. CDR3 nucleotides: TGCAGCGTTGGGGGAGAGGTAGAAGGGCGGCACTCCTACGAGCAGTACTTC. Its translation is CSVGGEVEGRHSYEQYF.

The chain links TRBV5-6 to TRBJ2-2; TRBD1 is a possible D gene (6 bases). Germline CDR1 reads SGHDT; CDR2 reads YYEEEE. The CDR3 has 12 residues. The V end lost 2 bases, the J end lost 16 bases, and 15 bases lay between the germline ends. The CDR3 DNA sequence: TGTGCCAGCAGCTTAGGGGGTGCCGGAACGTTTTTT. Its protein product is CASSLGGAGTFF.

This clonotype occurred many times. This rearrangement joins TRBV5-1 to TRBJ1-1; D is undetermined. Germline V CDR1 and CDR2: SGHRS, YFSETQ. V was pared by 0 bases and J by 4 bases, with 13 bases between. The CDR3 consists of 15 residues. The CDR3 DNA reads as TGCGCCAGCAGCTTGGCCACGGGGTTCCGCACTGAAGCTTTCTTT. Its protein product is CASSLATGFRTEAFF.

This chain links TRBV6-2 or TRBV6-3 with TRBJ2-7; 10 positions agree with TRBD2. CDR1 is MNHEY, CDR2 SVGEGT, per germline. The trim removed 6 bases at V and 2 bases at J, leaving 13 bases unmatched. CDR3 size: 17 residues. CDR3: CASSPPTLAGIPYEQYF. CDR3 nucleotide sequence: TGTGCCAGCAGCCCTCCGACACTAGCGGGAATACCCTACGAGCAGTACTTC.

The rearrangement uses TRBV10-3 and TRBJ2-1; TRBD2 is a possible D gene (6 bases). The CDR3 is 15 amino acids. Germline lookup yields CDR1 ENHRY and CDR2 SYGVKD. V lost 8 bases and J 1 base, leaving 15 bases between the germline ends. In DNA form, the CDR3 reads TGTGCCATCCAAGCCGGGAGAGAGTCCTACAATGAGCAGTTCTTC. Translation: CAIQAGRESYNEQFF.

This clonotype was seen more than once but under ten times. The genes are TRBV5-1 and TRBJ1-3; D not certain. This CDR3 has 15 residues. V shed 3 bases and J shed 0 bases, with 10 bases lying between them. From germline, CDR1 is SGHRS and CDR2 YFSETQ. The CDR3 nucleotides are TGCGCCAGCAGCTCGGAAGCCCTCTCTGGAAACACCATATATTTT. Its translation: CASSSEALSGNTIYF.

A few counts support this clonotype. The V call is TRBV20-1, the J call TRBJ2-1; 7 bases fit TRBD2. Germline CDR1 and CDR2: DFQATT and SNEGSKA (reference sequence). The CDR3 is 15 residues long. With 6 bases clipped from V and 2 bases from J, the junction kept 10 bases outside the gene matches. The CDR3 bases are TGCAGTGCCCTTCCTTCTAGCGGAACCTACAATGAGCAGTTCTTC. Translating gives CSALPSSGTYNEQFF.

The chain joins TRBV10-2 to TRBJ2-1, with 11 bases fitting TRBD2. From germline, CDR1 is WSHSY and CDR2 SAAADI. The length of the CDR3 is 15 residues. Trimming cost V 8 bases and J 2 bases; bases outside gene matches: 5. CDR3 region: CASGPGLAAYNEQFF. CDR3 DNA: TGCGCCAGCGGCCCGGGACTAGCGGCCTACAATGAGCAGTTCTTC.

The chain uses TRBV11-2 and TRBJ2-5; D gene unclear. This CDR3 region has 16 residues. V lost 3 bases to trimming and J lost 5 bases, with 19 bases between them. Germline V gene lookup returns CDR1 SGHAT and CDR2 FQNNGV. The CDR3 spells CASSFGPRPSRETQYF. DNA for the CDR3: TGTGCCAGCAGCTTCGGTCCCAGGCCCTCCAGGGAGACCCAGTACTTC.

This clonotype was seen more than once but under ten times. The CDR3 DNA reads TGTGCCAGCAGCTTAAACGGAGCGGATACGCAGTATTTT. Translated: CASSLNGADTQYF. The chain links TRBV7-2 to TRBJ2-3; D is unclear. Germline loops: CDR1 SGHTA, CDR2 FQGNSA. The germline V and J ends were trimmed by 2 bases and 6 bases, with 9 bases remaining between them. This CDR3 has 13 amino acids. The entire variable domain, with the rest obtained from reference TRBV7-2 and TRBJ2-3, is as follows: GAGVSQSPSNKVTEKGKDVELRCDPISGHTALYWYRQSLGQGLEFLIYFQGNSAPDKSGLPSDRFSAERTGGSVSTLTIQRTQQEDSAVYLCASSLNGADTQYFGPGTRLTVL.

This clonotype was found a few times. V usage is TRBV10-3 and J usage is TRBJ1-5; the D gene is possibly TRBD1 (6 bases). The CDR3 runs 13 residues. Per germline, CDR1 ENHRY and CDR2 SYGVKD. V gave up 7 bases and J gave up 5 bases, with 12 bases separating them. The CDR3 here is CAIKGPGDQPQHF. The CDR3 DNA follows: TGTGCCATCAAGGGACCAGGGGATCAGCCCCAGCATTTT.

This sequence joins TRBV7-9 and TRBJ2-7, with D possibly called TRBD1 or TRBD2 (5 bases each). This CDR3 is 15 amino acids long. Germline V lookup: CDR1 SEHNR, CDR2 FQNEAQ (reference sequence). V lost 2 bases to trimming and J lost 2 bases, with 13 bases between them. DNA for the CDR3: TGTGCCAGCAGCTTATATGGGACGCAGACCTACGAGCAGTACTTC. As protein: CASSLYGTQTYEQYF.

This chain uses TRBV7-2 with TRBJ1-2; possible D gene TRBD1, 5 bases. CDR3 size: 14 residues. Germline V gene data show CDR1 as SGHTA and CDR2 as FQGNSA. Trimming removed 7 bases from V and 10 bases from J, with 22 bases in between. CDR3 sequence reads: CASTDSHLPSAYTF. CDR3 DNA: TGTGCCAGCACCGACAGTCATCTTCCCTCCGCCTACACCTTC.

This clonotype was counted only a few times. The chain uses TRBV20-1 and TRBJ2-2; D unclear. Germline V lookup: CDR1 DFQATT, CDR2 SNEGSKA (reference sequence). This CDR3 is 14 amino acids long. The germline V and J ends were trimmed by 3 bases and 0 bases, with 8 bases remaining between them. The CDR3 spells CSASQSSNTGELFF. The DNA for the CDR3 is TGCAGTGCTAGCCAGAGCTCGAACACCGGGGAGCTGTTTTTT.

The chain combines TRBV20-1 with TRBJ2-1; either TRBD1 or TRBD2 may fit D (5 bases each). Looked up from germline, CDR1 is DFQATT and CDR2 is SNEGSKA (reference sequence). Between the trimmed V and J ends, which lost 6 bases and 5 bases, there was a span of 11 bases. This CDR3 comprises 12 residues. CDR3 in amino acids: CSALWGHNEQFF. The CDR3, as DNA: TGCAGTGCCCTGTGGGGACACAATGAGCAGTTCTTC.

This clonotype has a count of ten or more. The chain employs TRBV28 and TRBJ1-1, with D possibly matching TRBD1 (5 bases). Between the trimmed V and J ends, which lost 3 bases and 6 bases, there was a span of 8 bases. Germline V gives CDR1 MDHEN, CDR2 SYDVKM. The CDR3 spans 12 residues. This chain's CDR3 is CASSLGVSEAFF. CDR3 nucleotide sequence: TGTGCCAGCAGTTTGGGGGTGTCTGAAGCTTTCTTT.

This clonotype has only a few counts. The rearrangement joins TRBV9 to TRBJ2-7; D might be TRBD1 or TRBD2, each matching 5 bases. V lost 2 bases, J lost 2 bases, and 17 bases lay in between. Looked up from germline, CDR1 is SGDLS and CDR2 is YYNGEE. The CDR3 sequence is 16 residues long. CDR3 DNA: TGTGCCAGCAGCGTTCCGGGACGCGGTCCGGCCTACGAGCAGTACTTC. As protein: CASSVPGRGPAYEQYF.

The V call is TRBV10-3, the J call TRBJ1-1, with D tentatively TRBD1 (6 bases). The V gene's germline CDR1 is ENHRY and CDR2 SYGVKD. V was shortened by 3 bases and J by 2 bases, with 13 bases between the two germline ends. This CDR3 comprises 15 residues. The CDR3 DNA follows: TGTGCCATCAGTGACTCAGACAGGCCCAACACTGAAGCTTTCTTT. It encodes CAISDSDRPNTEAFF.

This clonotype has just a few counts. This chain connects TRBV5-6 to TRBJ1-4; no clear D gene. The CDR3 is made up of 16 amino acids. The germline V gene has CDR1 SGHDT and CDR2 YYEEEE. Trimming shortened V by 2 bases and J by 0 bases, and 11 bases separated the two germline ends. CDR3 coding DNA: TGTGCCAGCAGCTTTCGGGGAGACGCAACTAATGAAAAACTGTTTTTT. As protein: CASSFRGDATNEKLFF.

The sample holds a few counts of this clonotype. This rearrangement joins TRBV3-1 to TRBJ2-7, with TRBD2 as a possible D gene (6 bases). The CDR3 loop spans 14 amino acids. Germline assignment: CDR1 LGHDT and CDR2 YNNKEL (reference sequence). Deletions cut 1 base from V and 5 bases from J, with 12 bases between. The CDR3 protein is CASSQVGGVHEQYF. The CDR3 DNA reads as TGTGCCAGCAGCCAAGTGGGAGGAGTGCACGAGCAGTACTTC.